These 18 T cell receptor beta chains were all obtained from the same sample, sequenced in a study of spatial heterogeneity in lung cancer. TCRdb called the 5' RACE reads again in MiXCR, with one record for every CDR3 protein. This table has about 95,000 distinct CDR3 sequences, under 9% appearing once. The time point was: sample taken at primary tumor resection. Frozen PBMC, nontumor lung or tumor provided whole RNA, which was sequenced unsorted. The specimen was PBMCs, collected at surgery. The receptors stem from a male donor with early-stage non-small cell lung cancer.

A few counts support this clonotype. The V call is TRBV5-4, the J call TRBJ1-2; 7 bases match TRBD1. Germline trimming cut 6 bases from V and 4 bases from J; bases unmatched to any gene: 33. CDR1 and CDR2 (germline): SGHNT, YYREEE (reference sequence). CDR3 length: 22 amino acids. This CDR3 is CASTPRGGHNDSPKRGRYGYTF. The CDR3 bases are TGTGCCAGCACCCCCCGGGGGGGCCACAATGATTCCCCCAAGAGGGGGCGCTATGGCTACACCTTC.

The chain employs TRBV10-3 and TRBJ2-7, with 11 bases matching TRBD2. The junction had 7 bases not matched to a gene; V was cut back by 0 bases and J by 6 bases. The CDR3 has 16 amino acids. Per germline, CDR1 ENHRY and CDR2 SYGVKD. The DNA for the CDR3 is TGTGCCATCAGTGAGTCGACGACTAGCGGGAAGGCCGAGCAGTACTTC. As protein: CAISESTTSGKAEQYF.

This clonotype was picked up a small number of times. This chain uses TRBV5-1 with TRBJ2-5; maybe TRBD1 (5 bases). The CDR3 spans 15 residues. CDR1 is SGHRS and CDR2 is YFSETQ in the germline V gene. Trimming left V 4 bases short and J 5 bases short, with 18 bases between. Written as DNA, the CDR3 is TGCGCCAGCAGCCGGGCGACTCAGGGAAGGGAGACCCAGTACTTC. Translating gives CASSRATQGRETQYF.

This clonotype was picked up many times. This chain links TRBV29-1 with TRBJ2-5; D ambiguous. The germline V gene has CDR1 SQVTM and CDR2 ANQGSEA. The V and J ends lost 4 bases and 4 bases respectively, with 10 bases between them. The CDR3 spans 12 residues. CDR3: CSVVEGSETQYF. The CDR3 DNA reads as TGCAGCGTTGTTGAAGGTTCAGAGACCCAGTACTTC.

This clonotype was observed a few times. The rearrangement links TRBV19 to TRBJ1-5; D gene unclear. V lost 5 bases to trimming and J lost 4 bases, with 6 bases between them. Germline V lookup: CDR1 LNHDA, CDR2 SQIVND (reference sequence). This CDR3 spans 12 amino acids. The CDR3 nucleotides read TGTGCCAGTAGTTTCATAAATCAGCCCCAGCATTTT. It yields the protein CASSFINQPQHF. The full variable domain, with the rest looked up from reference TRBV19 and TRBJ1-5, is DGGITQSPKYLFRKEGQNVTLSCEQNLNHDAMYWYRQDPGQGLRLIYYSQIVNDFQKGDIAEGYSVSREKKESFPLTVTSAQKNPTAFYLCASSFINQPQHFGDGTRLSIL.

This clonotype was detected many times. This rearrangement joins TRBV11-1 to TRBJ2-2; no clear D. Germline V gives CDR1 SGHAT, CDR2 FQDESV (reference sequence). Trimming took off 5 bases at V and 8 bases at J, with 18 bases between the two ends. CDR3 length: 15 amino acids. The CDR3 protein is CASSHRTPRGGELFF. The CDR3 coding sequence is TGTGCCAGCAGCCATCGGACGCCCCGAGGAGGGGAGCTGTTTTTT.

The chain uses TRBV6-2 or TRBV6-3 and TRBJ1-6, with a weak D call TRBD1 (6 bases). Deletions cut 2 bases from V and 12 bases from J, with 17 bases between. This CDR3 comprises 15 residues. Germline assignment: CDR1 MNHEY and CDR2 SVGEGT. The DNA of the CDR3 is TGTGCCAGCAGTTACCCCCTACAGGGTTGGAGACCCCTCCACTTT. As protein: CASSYPLQGWRPLHF.

The V call is TRBV14, the J call TRBJ2-1, with 9 bases identical to TRBD2. Germline V gene lookup returns CDR1 SGHDN and CDR2 FVKESK. V was pared by 5 bases and J by 0 bases, with 5 bases of the junction left unmatched. The CDR3 has 16 amino acids. CDR3 loop: CASSFRLAASYNEQFF. The CDR3, as DNA: TGTGCCAGCAGCTTCCGACTAGCGGCCTCCTACAATGAGCAGTTCTTC.

This clonotype was counted only a few times. The genes are TRBV20-1 and TRBJ1-1; no clear D gene. The germline gives CDR1 DFQATT, CDR2 SNEGSKA (reference sequence). V lost 6 bases and J 1 base, leaving 9 bases between the germline ends. The CDR3 is 12 amino acids. CDR3 sequence reads: CSAPAPNTEAFF. CDR3 in DNA: TGCAGTGCCCCCGCCCCGAACACTGAAGCTTTCTTT.

J is TRBJ2-2 and V is TRBV5-1, with D maybe TRBD1 (6 bases). Germline V gives CDR1 SGHRS, CDR2 YFSETQ. Deletions cut 2 bases from V and 3 bases from J, with 8 bases between. The CDR3 extends over 14 amino acids. CDR3 sequence: CASSFRTDTGELFF. The CDR3 bases are TGCGCCAGCAGCTTCCGGACAGACACCGGGGAGCTGTTTTTT. Variable domain in full (rest from reference TRBV5-1 and TRBJ2-2): KAGVTQTPRYLIKTRGQQVTLSCSPISGHRSVSWYQQTPGQGLQFLFEYFSETQRNKGNFPGRFSGRQFSNSRSEMNVSTLELGDSALYLCASSFRTDTGELFFGEGSRLTVL.

This clonotype was counted only a few times. This chain uses TRBV24-1 with TRBJ2-3; tentative D call: TRBD2 (5 bases). The V end was cut by 4 bases, the J end by 0 bases, with 10 bases between. Germline CDR1 is KGHDR and CDR2 is SFDVKD. CDR3 length equals 15 residues. This chain's CDR3 is CATSETGKSTDTQYF. The CDR3 DNA follows: TGTGCCACCAGTGAAACGGGAAAGAGCACAGATACGCAGTATTTT.

The chain employs TRBV20-1 and TRBJ2-7; perhaps TRBD2 as D (5 bases). CDR3 length equals 15 residues. The ends were cut back, 0 bases at V and 0 bases at J, with 12 bases in the middle. The V gene's germline CDR1 is DFQATT and CDR2 SNEGSKA (reference sequence). The CDR3 here is CSARDAGRNSYEQYF. Here the CDR3 DNA reads TGCAGTGCTAGAGATGCGGGCCGAAACTCCTACGAGCAGTACTTC.

This clonotype occurred many times. The rearrangement uses TRBV7-9 and TRBJ2-6; weak D call: TRBD1 (5 bases). This CDR3 is 15 amino acids long. Germline CDR1 and CDR2: SEHNR and FQNEAQ (reference sequence). V dropped 7 bases and J dropped 0 bases, with 10 bases sitting between them. CDR3 sequence: CASKEGVSGANVLTF. CDR3 coding DNA: TGTGCCAGCAAAGAAGGGGTCTCTGGGGCCAACGTCCTGACTTTC.

This clonotype was observed at least ten times. The chain carries TRBV9 and TRBJ2-1; 12 nucleotides line up with TRBD2. Unmatched junction bases numbered 8, after V lost 4 bases and J lost 6 bases. This CDR3 has 16 residues. CDR1 is SGDLS and CDR2 is YYNGEE in the germline V gene. The CDR3 DNA follows: TGTGCCAGCAGCTCCCTAGCGGGAGGGCCGGGCAATGAGCAGTTCTTC. Protein: CASSSLAGGPGNEQFF. Filled out from reference TRBV9 and TRBJ2-1, the complete variable domain reads DSGVTQTPKHLITATGQRVTLRCSPRSGDLSVYWYQQSLDQGLQFLIQYYNGEERAKGNILERFSAQQFPDLHSELNLSSLELGDSALYFCASSSLAGGPGNEQFFGPGTRLTVL.

This clonotype was seen ten or more times. At one end the junction does not follow the germline gene, possibly because of a read error. The chain uses TRBV10-3 and TRBJ2-7; possibly TRBD1 or TRBD2 for D (5 bases each). CDR1 is ENHRY and CDR2 is SYGVKD in the germline V gene. The CDR3 covers 17 residues. This CDR3 is CATSKSTGATPGYEQYF. As DNA, the CDR3 is TGTGCCACCAGTAAGAGTACCGGGGCCACTCCGGGGTACGAGCAGTACTTC.

The table lists this clonotype with a count of one. The genes are TRBV20-1 and TRBJ1-6; 8 nucleotides match TRBD1. This CDR3 comprises 14 residues. The V and J ends lost 2 bases and 7 bases, in that order; junction bases with no gene match: 4. CDR1 and CDR2 from the germline V gene are DFQATT and SNEGSKA (reference sequence). The CDR3 nucleotides are TGCAGTGCTAGACCGGACAGGGAGAATTCACCCCTCCACTTT. Protein sequence: CSARPDRENSPLHF.

In its sample, this clonotype was seen many times. This rearrangement joins TRBV7-2 to TRBJ2-1; 7 bases are a match to TRBD1. The length of the CDR3 is 15 residues. After removal of 1 base from V and 2 bases from J, the junction contained 2 bases not matched to a gene. Germline CDR1 reads SGHTA; CDR2 reads FQGNSA. The CDR3 DNA sequence: TGTGCCAGCAGCTTAGTAGGGACAGCCTACAATGAGCAGTTCTTC. Protein sequence: CASSLVGTAYNEQFF. The complete variable domain, with remaining parts taken from reference TRBV7-2 and TRBJ2-1, reads GAGVSQSPSNKVTEKGKDVELRCDPISGHTALYWYRQSLGQGLEFLIYFQGNSAPDKSGLPSDRFSAERTGGSVSTLTIQRTQQEDSAVYLCASSLVGTAYNEQFFGPGTRLTVL.

This clonotype was counted many times. The CDR3: CASSRTPREQFF. In DNA, the CDR3 is TGTGCCAGCAGTAGGACTCCACGTGAGCAGTTCTTC. This chain joins TRBV6-5 and TRBJ2-1; D is perhaps TRBD2 (5 bases). The CDR3 sequence is 12 residues long. The germline CDR1 and CDR2 sequences are MNHEY and SVGAGI. Trimming took off 5 bases at V and 9 bases at J, with 11 bases between the two ends.